These 2 T cell receptor beta chains were all obtained from the same sample, sequenced in a study of blood T cell repertoires in COVID-19. Measured with immunoSEQ multiplex PCR; TCRdb has only the in-frame clones, and not every one. Here the sample spans about 440,000 clones, 70% to 90% being singletons. The sample taken for sequencing was peripheral blood. The receptors come from a woman aged 50 to 65 with COVID-19, enrolled during active disease.

This clone was observed once. V and J are TRBV19 and TRBJ2-1; D perhaps matches TRBD1 (6 bases). Looked up from germline, CDR1 is LNHDA and CDR2 is SQIVND (reference sequence). CDR3 length: 14 residues. V was pared by 9 bases and J by 8 bases, with 20 bases between. The CDR3 DNA reads TGTGCCAGCAAGCTAGGGGGAAGGAGCGATGAGCAGTTCTTC. Amino acid sequence: CASKLGGRSDEQFF.

The rearrangement joins TRBV12-5 to TRBJ2-1; 10 bases align to TRBD1. CDR1 and CDR2 (germline): LGHNT, FRNRAP. The CDR3 covers 15 residues. The V segment lost 5 bases and the J segment 8 bases; nucleotides outside the gene matches: 9. CDR3 loop: CASGPGQGNGDEQFF. As DNA, the CDR3 is TGTGCTAGTGGTCCGGGACAGGGGAACGGTGATGAGCAGTTCTTC.